This TCR beta chain was sequenced in a study of beta chain features in type 1 diabetes. Overall study: Age, gender and cell yields were alike across patients and healthy donors.

The sample holds a few counts of this clone. Sorting of CD4+ naive, central memory, regulatory and stem cell-like memory cells was performed via CD45RO/CCR7/CD25/CD127/CD95/CD27. Isolated RNA was reverse transcribed in full, so expressed TCRB transcripts were sequenced. The assay was immunoSEQ multiplex PCR, and TCRdb's table has in-frame clones only and misses some. The sample lists roughly 450,000 clones; about 15% were seen once. The receptor comes from a man younger than 40 in good health. The sequenced material came from naive CD4+ T cells from blood.

Written as DNA, the CDR3 is TGTGCCAGCAGTGACGGGTTAGGGGACATTCAGTACTTC. It codes for CASSDGLGDIQYF. This chain uses TRBV25-1 with TRBJ2-4, with a possible D match to TRBD1 (5 bases). This CDR3 is 13 amino acids long. Per the germline V gene, CDR1 is MGHDK and CDR2 is SYGVNS. V lost 3 bases and J lost 8, with 11 bases in between.